This is a list of T cell receptor beta chains from one sample in a study of T cell clonotyping in hematopoietic cell transplantation. Clones were read by immunoSEQ multiplex PCR, and TCRdb kept only the in-frame ones, dropping some. This sample has approximately 30,000 clones, with approximately 94% found just once. The sample comprised peripheral blood mononuclear cells. The source of these receptors is a man over 45 in good health. Some clones in this sample may be carry-over from other donors' samples. The CDR3 runs from the conserved cysteine through the conserved F or W. D genes are given only for firm matches. Not every row has a clone size; where given, it reads once, few, many or a size class.

>.|TRBV6-5|.|TRBJ2-4
TGTGCCAGCAGTTACTCGAGGTTAGGACACTCCATTCAGTACTTC
CASSYSRLGHSIQYF
>TRBD2|TRBV11-3|.|TRBJ2-2
TGTGCCAGCAGCTCCCATAGCGGGGGGGCCGGGGAGCTGTTTTTT
CASSSHSGGAGELFF
>.|TRBV29-1|.|TRBJ1-2
TGCAGCGTTGGGGACGGGGCTAACTATGGCTACACCTTC
CSVGDGANYGYTF
>TRBD1|TRBV6-4|once|TRBJ1-2
TGTGCCAGCAGATGGACAGGTACCTATGGCTACACCTTC
CASRWTGTYGYTF
>.|TRBV5-1|.|TRBJ1-2
TGCGCCAGCAGCTTGGCCCCAAACTATGGCTACACCTTC
CASSLAPNYGYTF
>TRBD2|TRBV19|once|TRBJ2-1
TGTGCCAGTATCGGGGGGGAGCGGCTCAATGAGCAGTTCTTC
CASIGGERLNEQFF
>.|TRBV6-5|.|TRBJ2-7
TGTGCCAGCAGTTACTCGAGTGAGGGGGCCTACGAGCAGTACTTC
CASSYSSEGAYEQYF
>TRBD1|TRBV19|.|TRBJ1-2
TGTGCCAGTAGTCCCCAACCGATACAGGGGACCCCAAACGTCTTTGGCTACACCTTC
CASSPQPIQGTPNVFGYTF
>.|TRBV7-9|.|TRBJ1-4
TGTGCCAGCAGCTTAGGGGGTCAGAGGGGAGAAAAACTGTTTTTT
CASSLGGQRGEKLFF
>.|TRBV5-1|.|TRBJ1-2
TGCGCCAGCAGCCTTATGACACTAAACTATGGCTACACCTTC
CASSLMTLNYGYTF
>TRBD1|TRBV28|.|TRBJ2-7
TGTGCCAGCAGTTTATGGACCCCGGGACAGGGGGTGGACGAGCAGTACTTC
CASSLWTPGQGVDEQYF
>.|TRBV6-5|.|TRBJ2-1
TGTGCCAGCAGTTATAGGGGACAAGCTTGGGTTGAGCAGTTCTTC
CASSYRGQAWVEQFF
>TRBD2|TRBV11-2|once|TRBJ2-5
TGTGCCAGCAGCGGTAGCGGGGGGGCCTCAGAGACCCAGTACTTC
CASSGSGGASETQYF
>.|TRBV7-2|.|TRBJ1-2
TGTGCCAGCAGTCCAGCGCACTCTAACTATGGCTACACCTTC
CASSPAHSNYGYTF
>TRBD1|TRBV5-8|.|TRBJ1-1
TGTGCCAGCAGCTTGGGGAACAGGGGCGGCACTGAAGCTTTCTTT
CASSLGNRGGTEAFF
>.|TRBV9|.|TRBJ1-2
TGTGCCAGCAGCGTAGGAGACATGGACCTGATTGGGTCTGTCGGTTGCACCTTC
CASSVGDMDLIGSVGCTF
>.|TRBV7-6|.|TRBJ2-5
TGTGCCAGCAGCTTAGCGTTGGAGACCCAGTACTTC
CASSLALETQYF
>.|TRBV19|.|TRBJ1-1
TGTGCCAGTAGGGGTACAGGGTCGAACACTGAAGCTTTCTTT
CASRGTGSNTEAFF
>.|TRBV30|.|TRBJ2-7
TGTGCCGGAGCCAGGATGGGCATAGAGCAGTACTTC
CAGARMGIEQYF
>TRBD2|TRBV6-5|.|TRBJ2-1
TGTGCCAGCAGAGCTAGCGGGGTCCTAGAGCAGTTCTTC
CASRASGVLEQFF
>.|TRBV5-1|.|TRBJ1-1
TGCGCCAGCAGCTCATCCTCCGGTGTGGTAAACACTGAAGCTTTCTTT
CASSSSSGVVNTEAFF
>.|TRBV29-1|.|TRBJ1-2
TGCAGCGTACGGACAGAATATAACTATGGCTACACCTTC
CSVRTEYNYGYTF
>.|TRBV25-1|.|TRBJ1-2
TGTGCCAGCAGTGCGGGGGCTGGCTACACCTTC
CASSAGAGYTF
>TRBD1|TRBV5-1|.|TRBJ1-6
TGCGCCAGCAGTTTGCGCAGCGGGACAGGGGTAGCCTATAATTCACCCCTCCACTTT
CASSLRSGTGVAYNSPLHF
>.|TRBV29-1|.|TRBJ2-3
TGCAGCGTTGACTGGCTTGGCTGGGGGCAGTATTTT
CSVDWLGWGQYF
>.|TRBV19|.|TRBJ1-2
TGTGCCAGTAGTACGGGGAACAGGTATGGCTACACCTTC
CASSTGNRYGYTF
>.|TRBV11-2|.|TRBJ1-6
TGTGCCAGCAGCTCCCCCCCTGATAGTCCACTTAATTCACCCCTCCACTTT
CASSSPPDSPLNSPLHF
>.|TRBV7-6|.|TRBJ1-2
TGTGCCAGCAGCTTATTCATGGGGGTTTATGGCTACACCTTC
CASSLFMGVYGYTF
>.|TRBV7-8|.|TRBJ1-2
TGTGCCAGCAGCTTATCTGCGTCCGGGACGGCCTATGGCTACACCTTC
CASSLSASGTAYGYTF
>.|TRBV30|.|TRBJ1-4
TGTGCCTGGAAGTTTGCGGGAAGCGGTGAAAAACTGTTTTTT
CAWKFAGSGEKLFF
>.|TRBV7-6|.|TRBJ1-1
TGTGCCAGCAGCTTTTGGAACACTGAAGCTTTCTTT
CASSFWNTEAFF
>TRBD1|TRBV5-1|.|TRBJ2-2
TGCGCCAGCAGCGGTCGGACAGGGGGTCGGGGCGGGGAGCTGTTTTTT
CASSGRTGGRGGELFF
>TRBD1|TRBV9|.|TRBJ2-1
TGTGCCAGCAGCGCCGGGACAGGGTATCGAACCTACAATGAGCAGTTCTTC
CASSAGTGYRTYNEQFF
>.|TRBV6-4|.|TRBJ1-6
TGTGCCAGCAGGCCCGTGGACAGCCAAAATTCACCCCTCCACTTT
CASRPVDSQNSPLHF
>TRBD2|TRBV2|.|TRBJ2-1
TGTGCCAGCAGCCCGCTTAGCGGGGGGTCGAACAATGAGCAGTTCTTC
CASSPLSGGSNNEQFF
>.|TRBV10-1|.|TRBJ2-1
TGCGCCAGCAGTCCGGTGATCGGGAGATCGGGCAATGAGCAGTTCTTC
CASSPVIGRSGNEQFF